The 17 T cell receptor beta chains below all came from one sample that was sequenced in a study of metastatic and nonmetastatic thyroid tumors. MiXCR re-clonotyped the PCR reads for TCRdb. The table lists about 59,000 clones, roughly 17% of them singletons. All patients reached thyroid surgery having received no treatment beforehand. What was sequenced was blood. These receptors all come from a male donor with papillary thyroid cancer or a benign thyroid nodule (not recorded which). Some clones in this sample may be carry-over from other donors' samples.

This clone was detected a few times. This may arise from a read error, as a much more abundant clone is one base away. The genes are TRBV5-1 and TRBJ2-3, with 7 bases lining up with TRBD2. With V trimmed by 0 bases and J by 2 bases, 9 bases remained unmatched. This CDR3 region has 17 residues. From germline, CDR1 is SGHRS and CDR2 YFSETQ. This CDR3 is CASSLVGGLTITDTQYF. The CDR3 DNA follows: TGCGCCAGCAGCTTGGTCGGGGGACTAACTATCACAGATACGCAGTATTTT.

This clone was detected only a few times. This chain uses TRBV7-2 with TRBJ2-1; D is unresolved. V dropped 5 bases and J dropped 5 bases, with 19 bases sitting between them. This CDR3 region has 16 residues. Germline assignment: CDR1 SGHTA and CDR2 FQGNSA. The CDR3 DNA reads as TGTGCCAGCAGCCTCCAGTCTCAAGTGGGGAACAATGAGCAGTTCTTC. It encodes CASSLQSQVGNNEQFF.

This clone was recorded at least ten times. V and J are TRBV11-2 and TRBJ2-2, with 10 positions matching TRBD1. The CDR3 sequence is 15 residues long. The ends lost 5 bases at V and 4 bases at J; junction bases unmatched: 4. Germline-derived CDR1 and CDR2 are SGHAT and FQNNGV. The CDR3 nucleotides are TGTGCCAGCAGCGTACGGACAGGGGGCACCGGGGAGCTGTTTTTT. Encoded protein: CASSVRTGGTGELFF.

In the case of this clone: A much more abundant neighbour one base away suggests this may be a read error. The V call is TRBV10-3, the J call TRBJ1-5; no reliable D call. Trimming stripped 1 base from V and 5 bases from J, with 15 bases between. CDR1 is ENHRY, CDR2 SYGVKD, per germline. The CDR3 contains 16 residues. Here the CDR3 reads CAISEFGGIGDQPQHF. The CDR3 DNA sequence: TGTGCCATCAGTGAGTTTGGAGGGATTGGGGATCAGCCCCAGCATTTT.

This clone showed up just a few times. The chain links TRBV12-3 or TRBV12-4 to TRBJ2-3, with D maybe TRBD1 (5 bases). Trimming cost V 4 bases and J 2 bases, with 10 bases left between them. CDR3 size: 14 residues. As DNA, the CDR3 is TGTGCCAGCAGTTGGGGCGTGCCCACAGATACGCAGTATTTT. Translating it yields CASSWGVPTDTQYF.

In this sample, this clone turned up many times. Written as DNA, the CDR3 is TGTGCCACCAACCGTGGGGAGGTGGGGACCCAGTACTTC. It specifies CATNRGEVGTQYF. This chain uses TRBV15 with TRBJ2-5, with a weak D call TRBD2 (6 bases). The CDR3 contains 13 residues. Germline V lookup: CDR1 LNHNV, CDR2 YYDKDF (reference sequence). Trimming pared 7 bases from V and 7 bases from J, leaving 16 bases between. Full variable domain (outside the CDR3, taken from reference TRBV15 and TRBJ2-5): DAMVIQNPRYQVTQFGKPVTLSCSQTLNHNVMYWYQQKSSQAPKLLFHYYDKDFNNEADTPDNFQSRRPNTSFCFLDIRSPGLGDTAMYLCATNRGEVGTQYFGPGTRLLVL.

This chain connects TRBV7-2 to TRBJ1-2, with 8 bases lining up with TRBD1. Germline loops: CDR1 SGHTA, CDR2 FQGNSA. Trimming took 5 bases from V and 4 from J; bases not matched to a gene: 3. The CDR3 consists of 13 residues. CDR3 nucleotide sequence: TGTGCCAGCAGCATAGGGACAGGCTATGGCTACACCTTC. It encodes CASSIGTGYGYTF.

In its sample, this clone was seen many times. The chain uses TRBV4-1 and TRBJ1-3, with unresolved D. V shed 5 bases and J shed 9 bases, with 8 bases lying between them. This CDR3 spans 11 amino acids. Germline CDR1 reads MGHRA; CDR2 reads YSYEKL. The CDR3 region has the DNA TGCGCCAGCAGCTTCCCTGGCACCATATATTTT. Its protein product is CASSFPGTIYF.

The sample holds many counts of this clone. The chain employs TRBV11-2 and TRBJ1-1; D gene unclear. Per germline, CDR1 SGHAT and CDR2 FQNNGV. V lost 6 bases and J lost 3, with 8 bases in between. The CDR3 sequence is 12 residues long. The CDR3 DNA reads as TGTGCCAGCAGGGAGGGAGACACTGAAGCTTTCTTT. Amino acids: CASREGDTEAFF.

This clone showed up many times. V gene TRBV6-1 combines with J gene TRBJ1-1; maybe TRBD1 (5 bases). Germline V CDR1 and CDR2: MNHNS, SASEGT. V shed 6 bases and J shed 5 bases, with 19 bases lying between them. The CDR3 totals 15 residues. CDR3 DNA sequence: TGTGCCAGCAGCCCGGGCGGGGAGGGGCGTACTGAAGCTTTCTTT. Translated: CASSPGGEGRTEAFF.

At least ten counts were recorded for this clone. CDR3: CASSVVPGRNTEAFF. The CDR3 nucleotides are TGTGCCAGCAGCGTAGTTCCAGGGCGGAACACTGAAGCTTTCTTT. The V and J genes are TRBV9 and TRBJ1-1, with D possibly TRBD1 on 5 matching bases. V was pared by 0 bases and J by 1 base, with 10 bases between. The V gene's germline CDR1 is SGDLS and CDR2 YYNGEE. The CDR3 has 15 residues.

This clone was counted a few times. Germline is not matched at one junction end, which may reflect a read error. This sequence joins TRBV12-3 or TRBV12-4 and TRBJ2-2; TRBD2 matches at 9 bases. CDR3 length: 15 amino acids. CDR3 protein: CPSSLERGDPGELFF. The CDR3 coding sequence is TGTCCCAGCAGTTTAGAGCGGGGGGACCCCGGGGAGCTGTTTTTT.

The chain recombines TRBV6-8 with TRBJ2-7; the D gene is possibly TRBD1 (6 bases). Trimming shortened V by 7 bases and J by 3 bases, and 16 bases separated the two germline ends. The germline CDR1 and CDR2 sequences are MNHGY and SAAAGT. There are 14 residues in the CDR3. The CDR3 region is CASIRNRAIYEQYF. The CDR3 DNA sequence: TGTGCCAGCATTCGCAACAGGGCCATCTACGAGCAGTACTTC.

Worth noting for this clone: This may stem from a read error, because a much larger clone lies one nucleotide away. This CDR3 is also generated by other DNA sequences in the sample. V gene TRBV28 combines with J gene TRBJ2-1, with D unresolved. V was clipped by 1 base and J by 10 bases, with 8 bases between them. CDR1 is MDHEN, CDR2 SYDVKM, per germline. The CDR3 sequence is 12 residues long. In nucleotides, the CDR3 is TGTGCCAGCAGTTTATACCGTACGGAGCAGTTCTTC. This sequence encodes CASSLYRTEQFF.

Concerning this clone: The junction and the germline gene differ at one end; a read error may be behind it. V gene TRBV15 combines with J gene TRBJ1-1; no definite D call. The CDR3 covers 14 residues. Germline CDR1 is LNHNV and CDR2 is YYDKDF (reference sequence). The CDR3 coding sequence is TGTGCCACCATCAGAGAGCGGCTTAACACTGAAGCTTTCTTT. Encoded protein: CATIRERLNTEAFF.

This clone was recorded at least ten times. The gene calls are TRBV27 and TRBJ2-2, with D hard to call. Trimming pared 5 bases from V and 2 bases from J, leaving 21 bases between. The CDR3 sequence is 18 residues long. CDR1 is MNHEY, CDR2 SMNVEV, per germline (reference sequence). Here the CDR3 DNA reads TGTGCCAGCAGTCCACAACCTCGAGACATAGTCAACACCGGGGAGCTGTTTTTT. It translates to CASSPQPRDIVNTGELFF.

This clone was detected many times. The chain links TRBV7-8 to TRBJ1-1; 7 nucleotides align to TRBD1. CDR3 length equals 16 residues. Germline trimming cut 5 bases from V and 0 bases from J; bases unmatched to any gene: 9. Looked up from germline, CDR1 is SGHVS and CDR2 is FQNEAQ. The CDR3 nucleotides read TGTGCCAGCAGCCGAATTGCCGGGACAGTGAACACTGAAGCTTTCTTT. This encodes CASSRIAGTVNTEAFF.